Listed below are T cell receptor beta chains from one sample, sequenced in a study of response to subunit inactivated influenza vaccine. TCRdb reanalysed the RT-PCR reads using MiXCR and keeps one entry per CDR3 protein. The sample lists a few hundred thousand distinct CDR3 sequences; roughly an eighth were seen once. The material sequenced was non-naive T cells sorted from PBMCs, taken roughly 2 weeks before vaccination. The receptors were gathered from a man in his fifties who received an inactivated influenza vaccine. Each CDR3 is given with its conserved first and last residue. Fields, in order: V gene, clone size, D gene, J gene, CDR3 DNA, CDR3 protein. The D gene is left open where the match is weak. Some rows mark clone size as missing; the rest say once, few, many or name a class of expanded clone.

V: TRBV3-1; size: -; D: -; J: TRBJ1-4; DNA: TGTGCCAGCAGCCAAGTAAAGCCCGCTAATGAAAAACTGTTTTTT; CDR3: CASSQVKPANEKLFF
V: TRBV5-6; size: -; D: -; J: TRBJ2-3; DNA: TGTGCCAGCAGCTTGCTCCAACCCCTCGCACAGCCTACGCAGTATTTT; CDR3: CASSLLQPLAQPTQYF
V: TRBV7-2; size: few; D: -; J: TRBJ2-3; DNA: TGTGCCAGCAGCTTAAAAGGAGATACGCAGTATTTT; CDR3: CASSLKGDTQYF
V: TRBV7-2; size: -; D: TRBD1; J: TRBJ1-2; DNA: TGTGCCAGCAGCTTAGACGCGGACAGGGGCCATGGCTACACCTTC; CDR3: CASSLDADRGHGYTF
V: TRBV28; size: -; D: -; J: TRBJ1-6; DNA: TGTGCCAGCACCCCGGACTGGGACTCACCCCTCCACTTT; CDR3: CASTPDWDSPLHF
V: TRBV29-1; size: many; D: -; J: TRBJ2-7; DNA: TGCAGCGTCAGGGGTTTGGCCTACGAGCAGTACTTC; CDR3: CSVRGLAYEQYF
V: TRBV4-3; size: -; D: -; J: TRBJ2-1; DNA: TGCGCCAGCAGCCAGAGCGTGAGCTCCTACAATGAGCAGTTCTTC; CDR3: CASSQSVSSYNEQFF
V: TRBV5-6; size: many; D: -; J: TRBJ1-5; DNA: TGTGCCAGCAGCTTCAGAACCAATCAGCCCCAGCATTTT; CDR3: CASSFRTNQPQHF
V: TRBV27; size: few; D: -; J: TRBJ2-2; DNA: TGTGCCAGCAGTTTATCCTGGCAGAACACCGGGGAGCTGTTTTTT; CDR3: CASSLSWQNTGELFF
V: TRBV11-2; size: many; D: -; J: TRBJ2-6; DNA: TGTGCCAGCAGCTTAGGACGGTCCGGGGCCAACGTCCTGACTTTC; CDR3: CASSLGRSGANVLTF
V: TRBV5-1; size: many; D: -; J: TRBJ2-5; DNA: TGCGCCAGCAGCTTGGGGGCACTTCAAGAGACCCAGTACTTC; CDR3: CASSLGALQETQYF
V: TRBV12-3/TRBV12-4; size: many; D: -; J: TRBJ2-7; DNA: TGTGCCAGCAGAAAGGGTGGGAGGACCTACGAGCAGTACTTC; CDR3: CASRKGGRTYEQYF
V: TRBV7-2; size: -; D: TRBD2; J: TRBJ2-7; DNA: TGTGCCAGCAGTCGGACTAGCGGGGGCTACGAGCAGTACTTC; CDR3: CASSRTSGGYEQYF
V: TRBV5-1; size: many; D: -; J: TRBJ2-2; DNA: TGCGCCAGCAGCTTGCGTGTAATCAACACCGGGGAGCTGTTTTTT; CDR3: CASSLRVINTGELFF
V: TRBV15; size: few; D: -; J: TRBJ2-3; DNA: TGTGCCACCAGCAGCCGTACAGATACGCAGTATTTT; CDR3: CATSSRTDTQYF
V: TRBV4-2; size: few; D: -; J: TRBJ2-3; DNA: TGTGCCAGCAGCGGGGCGGGGAACCCAGATACGCAGTATTTT; CDR3: CASSGAGNPDTQYF
V: TRBV9; size: few; D: TRBD1; J: TRBJ2-3; DNA: TGTGCCAGCAGCCCTCGACAGGGGGCTACCACAGATACGCAGTATTTT; CDR3: CASSPRQGATTDTQYF
V: TRBV5-6; size: few; D: TRBD2; J: TRBJ2-7; DNA: TGTGCCAGCAGCCAACGGGGACTAGCGTTTACCTACGAGCAGTACTTC; CDR3: CASSQRGLAFTYEQYF
V: TRBV6-2/TRBV6-3; size: few; D: -; J: TRBJ1-3; DNA: TGTGCCAGCAGGTGGGACGGGAACTCTGGAAACACCATATATTTT; CDR3: CASRWDGNSGNTIYF
V: TRBV7-6; size: -; D: -; J: TRBJ2-7; DNA: TGTGCCAGCAGCTTAGTCACGGAGAGCTCCTACGAGCAGTACTTC; CDR3: CASSLVTESSYEQYF
V: TRBV7-7; size: few; D: -; J: TRBJ2-5; DNA: TGTGCCAGCAGCCACGAAGCCCTAGAGACCCAGTACTTC; CDR3: CASSHEALETQYF
V: TRBV20-1; size: few; D: -; J: TRBJ2-3; DNA: TGCAGTGCTTCTACCTTGGAAAACACAGATACGCAGTATTTT; CDR3: CSASTLENTDTQYF
V: TRBV27; size: many; D: -; J: TRBJ2-3; DNA: TGTGCCAGCAAATTAAAAGGGGCTAGCGCGACAGATACGCAGTATTTT; CDR3: CASKLKGASATDTQYF
V: TRBV7-6; size: once; D: TRBD2; J: TRBJ2-1; DNA: TGTGCCAGCAGCCCTCGACTAGCGGGGGGGCGCGAGCAGTTCTTC; CDR3: CASSPRLAGGREQFF
V: TRBV10-2; size: few; D: -; J: TRBJ2-7; DNA: TGCGCCAGCAGTGAGTCGACTCGGGTGGGGGGGGCCTCCGGCGAGCAGTACTTC; CDR3: CASSESTRVGGASGEQYF
V: TRBV5-5; size: few; D: -; J: TRBJ2-1; DNA: TGTGCCAGCAGCTTGGCGCCGGGACGGGCGGAAAATGAGCAGTTCTTC; CDR3: CASSLAPGRAENEQFF
V: TRBV28; size: -; D: TRBD2; J: TRBJ2-2; DNA: TGTGCCAGCAGTGCCGGACTAGGGAGCGGGGAGCTGTTTTTT; CDR3: CASSAGLGSGELFF
V: TRBV20-1; size: -; D: -; J: TRBJ2-1; DNA: TGCTGTGCTAGGGTCTCGGGTGGGACCTCCTACAATGAGCAGTTCTTC; CDR3: CCARVSGGTSYNEQFF
V: TRBV5-1; size: few; D: -; J: TRBJ2-1; DNA: TGCGCCAGCAGCTCAACTATGAATCGGCAGTTCTTC; CDR3: CASSSTMNRQFF
V: TRBV4-1; size: few; D: -; J: TRBJ2-1; DNA: TGCGCCAGCAGCCAGTTGAGCCTTAGCTCCTACAATGAGCAGTTCTTC; CDR3: CASSQLSLSSYNEQFF
V: TRBV7-1; size: -; D: -; J: TRBJ1-5; DNA: TGTGCCAGCATCTCACCGGACCCTTCTATGGGGTTTCTGTTATATAGCAATCAGCCCCAGCATTTT; CDR3: CASISPDPSMGFLLYSNQPQHF